A selection of T cell receptor beta chains follows, all from one sample in a study of control samples from healthy donors and cancer patients. The table came from immunoSEQ multiplex PCR; TCRdb's copy has only in-frame clones and leaves some out. The sample holds roughly 86,000 clones, roughly nine tenths seen once. The sequenced sample consisted of blood. The receptor source for this set is a man aged 25-45 years in good health. The CDR3 runs from the conserved cysteine through the conserved F or W. Each record gives: V gene, D gene, J gene, CDR3 protein. A D gene is named only where the DNA matches it firmly.

V: TRBV7-2; D: TRBD2; J: TRBJ2-1; CDR3: CASSLLSGGYYNEQFF
V: TRBV4-1; D: TRBD1; J: TRBJ1-1; CDR3: CASSQDRSRGLGNTEAFF
V: TRBV28; D: TRBD1; J: TRBJ1-1; CDR3: CASSLGRDRDKGGRWNTEAFF
V: TRBV28; D: TRBD1; J: TRBJ2-7; CDR3: CASSRAGTVSYEQYF
V: TRBV5-6; D: NA; J: TRBJ1-1; CDR3: CASSGRPNTEAFF
V: TRBV6-5; D: NA; J: TRBJ1-2; CDR3: CASSLDREQYGYTF
V: TRBV2; D: NA; J: TRBJ2-3; CDR3: CASSETPDTQYF
V: TRBV7-8; D: NA; J: TRBJ2-7; CDR3: CASSPLQEAEQYF
V: TRBV4-1; D: TRBD2; J: TRBJ2-5; CDR3: CASSPLSGGAGKTQYF
V: TRBV18; D: NA; J: TRBJ1-1; CDR3: CASSPTMNTEAFF
V: TRBV27; D: NA; J: TRBJ1-4; CDR3: CASSSGLATNEKLFF
V: TRBV5-4; D: TRBD1; J: TRBJ1-2; CDR3: CASSLTGFYGYTF
V: TRBV19; D: NA; J: TRBJ2-7; CDR3: CASSIGVSSYEQYF
V: TRBV29-1; D: NA; J: TRBJ1-1; CDR3: CSVGMGNTEAFF
V: TRBV10-2; D: TRBD1; J: TRBJ1-5; CDR3: CASSPQGASNQPQHF
V: TRBV29-1; D: NA; J: TRBJ2-5; CDR3: CSVEGRFQETQYF
V: TRBV19; D: NA; J: TRBJ1-4; CDR3: CASSIKTATNEKLFF
V: TRBV13; D: TRBD1; J: TRBJ1-3; CDR3: CASSVRQGFGGNTIYF
V: TRBV9; D: TRBD1; J: TRBJ1-1; CDR3: CASSADRGRIENTEAFF
V: TRBV5-1; D: TRBD1; J: TRBJ2-7; CDR3: CASSLQGDEQYF
V: TRBV18; D: TRBD1; J: TRBJ1-1; CDR3: CASSPDRVGAFF
V: TRBV12-5; D: NA; J: TRBJ2-1; CDR3: CASGFIGRGLFF
V: TRBV7-2; D: TRBD2; J: TRBJ2-7; CDR3: CASSFRTSGVSSYEQYF
V: TRBV2; D: TRBD1; J: TRBJ2-5; CDR3: CATGDRGKKETQYF
V: TRBV28; D: TRBD1; J: TRBJ2-7; CDR3: CASGTGGSYEQYF
V: TRBV27; D: TRBD1; J: TRBJ2-1; CDR3: CASKPRDRTYNEQFF
V: TRBV20-1; D: NA; J: TRBJ1-1; CDR3: CSAFGGAEAFF